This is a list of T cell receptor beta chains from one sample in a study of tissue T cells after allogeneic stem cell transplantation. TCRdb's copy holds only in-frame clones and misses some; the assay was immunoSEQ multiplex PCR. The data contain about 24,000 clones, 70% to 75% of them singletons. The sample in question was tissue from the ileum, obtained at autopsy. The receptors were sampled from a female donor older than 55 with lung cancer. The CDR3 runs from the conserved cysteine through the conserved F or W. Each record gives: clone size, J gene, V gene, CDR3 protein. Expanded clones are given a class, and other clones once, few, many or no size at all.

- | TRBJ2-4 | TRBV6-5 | CASSLDTGAGNIQYF
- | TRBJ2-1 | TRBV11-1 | CASTAGTSYNEQFF
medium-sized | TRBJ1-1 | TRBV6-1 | CASREGGKTEAFF
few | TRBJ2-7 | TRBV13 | CASSSINRVGEQYF
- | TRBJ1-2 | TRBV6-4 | CARRGGESYYGYTF
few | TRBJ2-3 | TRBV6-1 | CASSGRLAASTDTQYF
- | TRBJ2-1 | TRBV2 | CASRPLRDNYLGDEQFF
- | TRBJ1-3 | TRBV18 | CASSRYSLSGNTIYF
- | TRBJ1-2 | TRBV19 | CASSMGDRDYGYTF
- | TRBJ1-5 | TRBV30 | CAWARGPQPQHF
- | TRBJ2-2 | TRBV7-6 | CASSSSGNSNTGELFF
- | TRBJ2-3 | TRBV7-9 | CASSSRTSTDTQYF
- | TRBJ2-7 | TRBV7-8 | CASSLSTGTGIGEQYF
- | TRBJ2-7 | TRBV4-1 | CASSQTRENNEQYF
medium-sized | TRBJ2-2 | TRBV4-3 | CASSQDRASGLDGGELFF
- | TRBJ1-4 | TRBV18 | CASSNDWITSEKLFF
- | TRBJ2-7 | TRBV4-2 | CASSPTGLRIYEQYF
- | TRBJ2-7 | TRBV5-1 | CASSPDGYEQYF
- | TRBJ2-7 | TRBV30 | CAWSRGLAGRYEQYF